A selection of T cell receptor delta chains follows, all from one sample in a study of Vδ1+ human thymocytes. TCRdb made new clone calls on the multiplex PCR reads using CATT. The sample holds roughly 56,000 delta-chain clones, less than 15% seen once. The sequenced sample was Vdelta1+ gamma-delta thymocytes from the thymus. The receptors stem from a girl under three years old who had congenital heart surgery. Both conserved end residues are part of each CDR3. A D gene is named only where the DNA matches it firmly. Clone size is given for some rows only: seen once, a few or many times, or a class if the clone is expanded.

j_call,clone_size,d_call,v_call,cdr3_nt,cdr3_aa
TRDJ1,few,TRDD3,TRDV1,TGTGCTCTTGGTGTTAACTGGGGGATCGATAAACTCATCTTT,CALGVNWGIDKLIF
TRDJ1,few,-,TRDV1,TGTGCTCTTGGGGGGGGGACTACACGAGGTGGACCTACCGATAAACTCATCTTT,CALGGGTTRGGPTDKLIF
TRDJ1,-,-,TRDV1,TGTGCTCTTGGGGTAGACACCTATGGGGGTTCCCAGAGGGACGGGGTCGATAAACTCATCTTT,CALGVDTYGGSQRDGVDKLIF
TRDJ1,few,TRDD3,TRDV1,TGTGCTCTTGGGGAACTTGGTATGCCCTACGTTCGTGGGGATCTTATACTGGGGTACACCGATAAACTCATCTTT,CALGELGMPYVRGDLILGYTDKLIF
TRDJ1,-,TRDD3,TRDV1,TGTGCTCTTGGGGTATCCTTCCGGGAACGAGACTGGGGGGTGTACACCGATAAACTCATCTTT,CALGVSFRERDWGVYTDKLIF
TRDJ1,-,TRDD3,TRDV1,TGTGCTCTTGTTGGGCCCATTCCCCGGGGGATCCCGTACACCGATAAACTCATCTTT,CALVGPIPRGIPYTDKLIF
TRDJ1,few,TRDD3,TRDV1,TGTGCTCTTGAATTGGGCTGGGGGATGCTCACCGATAAACTCATCTTT,CALELGWGMLTDKLIF
TRDJ1,-,-,TRDV1,TGTGCTCTTGGGGAACAAATTGCCCGACATTGGGGTGCTGGGTCCGCCGATAAACTCATCTTT,CALGEQIARHWGAGSADKLIF
TRDJ1,-,-,TRDV1,TGTGCTCTTGGGGACACCCTCTTCCCCGTCCCCCTCAGCAACACCGATAAACTCATCTTT,CALGDTLFPVPLSNTDKLIF
TRDJ1,few,-,TRDV1,TGTGCTCTTGGGGCCATCCCTCGCCTCGGTAGGGGGGACACCGATAAACTCATCTTT,CALGAIPRLGRGDTDKLIF
TRDJ1,-,TRDD3,TRDV1,TGTGCTCTTGGGGATTCTACCAAGGGGGGACCCTGGGGGATCGACACCGATAAACTCATCTTT,CALGDSTKGGPWGIDTDKLIF
TRDJ1,-,-,TRDV1,TGTGCTCTTGGGGGCCTTCCTACACTGGGGGGCACCGATAAACTCATCTTT,CALGGLPTLGGTDKLIF
TRDJ1,few,-,TRDV1,TGTGCTCTTGGGGAACTAGTCCAATACGATGTGAGTACGGGGCCCGATAAACTCATCTTT,CALGELVQYDVSTGPDKLIF
TRDJ1,-,TRDD3,TRDV1,TGTGCTCTTGGGGAATCCAAACTGGGGGATCGGTCACACACCGATAAACTCATCTTT,CALGESKLGDRSHTDKLIF
TRDJ1,few,TRDD3,TRDV2,TGTGCCTGTGACACCCTCCTACTGGGGGATGCGTACACCGATAAACTCATCTTT,CACDTLLLGDAYTDKLIF
TRDJ1,few,TRDD3,TRDV1,TGTGCTCTTGGGGAACCGGATACGACCGTATCACTGGTGGAAACCGATAAACTCATCTTT,CALGEPDTTVSLVETDKLIF
TRDJ1,few,TRDD3,TRDV1,TGTGCTCTTGGAGCGTCCTATTCTGGGGGCCTGGGGACCGATGAACTCATCTTT,CALGASYSGGLGTDELIF
TRDJ1,few,-,TRDV1,TGTGCTCTTGGGGCAGACGAGCCCTCCACGTACTGGACCCCCACCGATAAACTCATCTTT,CALGADEPSTYWTPTDKLIF
TRDJ1,few,-,TRDV1,TGTGCTCTTGGGGAACTTGGGAGGATTTCGTACACCGATAAACTCATCTTT,CALGELGRISYTDKLIF
TRDJ1,few,-,TRDV1,TGTGCTCTTGGGGTCCTCCACATTCCTAGAGGGATATTCCGGCAGTACACCGATAAACTCATCTTT,CALGVLHIPRGIFRQYTDKLIF
TRDJ1,-,-,TRDV1,TGTGCTCTTGGGACTCGCCGGTCACCAAGGACGTACCGTGACAGGGACACCGATAAACTCATCTTT,CALGTRRSPRTYRDRDTDKLIF
TRDJ1,few,-,TRDV1,TGTGCTCTTGGGGAACTAACCGCGGGGGCGTACACCGATAAACTCATCTTT,CALGELTAGAYTDKLIF
TRDJ1,few,TRDD3,TRDV1,TGTGCTCTTGGGGATCCCTTTCTGGGGATACGTACGGGTTCGTTCGATAAACTCATCTTT,CALGDPFLGIRTGSFDKLIF
TRDJ1,few,TRDD3,TRDV1,TGTGCTCTTGGGACCGACTGGGGTACCGATAAACTCATCTTT,CALGTDWGTDKLIF
TRDJ1,-,TRDD3,TRDV1,TGTGCTCTATCTCGGGGGATACGCTTTTTCGCTAAACTCATCTTT,CALSRGIRFFAKLIF
TRDJ1,few,TRDD3,TRDV2,TGTGCCTGTGACCTGTACTGGGGGACCAGGTACACCGATAAACTCATCTTT,CACDLYWGTRYTDKLIF
TRDJ1,few,TRDD3,TRDV1,TGTGCTCTTGGGGAATTGGCGACTCCGGTGGGGATACGCGGTAAACTCATCTTT,CALGELATPVGIRGKLIF
TRDJ1,-,-,TRDV1,TGTGCTCTTGGGGACCTTTTGCCTTCAAGGACCGATAAACTCATCTTT,CALGDLLPSRTDKLIF
TRDJ1,few,TRDD3,TRDV1,TGTGCTCTTGGGGAGCCCCCCTTCCTACAGCAAAACTGGGGGATACGGATTGAGTACACCGATAAACTCATCTTT,CALGEPPFLQQNWGIRIEYTDKLIF
TRDJ1,few,-,TRDV1,TGTGCTCTTGGGGAACTAACGGCTTCTTCCACCGATAAACTCATCTTT,CALGELTASSTDKLIF
TRDJ1,few,-,TRDV1,TGTGCTCTTGGGGAAAGGGGAAGGACTACTCGTTACACCGATAAACTCATCTTT,CALGERGRTTRYTDKLIF
TRDJ1,few,TRDD3,TRDV1,TGTGCTCTTGGGGAAATGGTAAGCTGGCTTGGGGGATACAACACCGATAAACTCATCTTT,CALGEMVSWLGGYNTDKLIF
TRDJ1,few,TRDD2,TRDV1,TGTGCTCTTGGGGAAGGACCTTCCTACGGCCTGGGGGCTCACACCGATAAACTCATCTTT,CALGEGPSYGLGAHTDKLIF
TRDJ1,few,TRDD2,TRDV1,TGTGCTCTTGGGGAACTTTGGCTTCCTACAGGGATAAGGGTCGGTACCGATAAACTCATCTTT,CALGELWLPTGIRVGTDKLIF
TRDJ1,-,-,TRDV1,TGTGCTCTTGGGGAATTTGTGGGGGTCCCGTACACCGATAAACTCATCTTT,CALGEFVGVPYTDKLIF
TRDJ1,-,TRDD3,TRDV1,TGTGCTCTTGGGACCCCACCTCCTTTGTACTCTACTGGGGGCCCCTACACCGATAAACTCATCTTT,CALGTPPPLYSTGGPYTDKLIF
TRDJ3,-,TRDD3,TRDV2,TGCGCCTGTCTGGAACGCCGGGCGCACTGGGGGATACGCATTTTCTGGGACACCCGACAGATGTTTTTC,CACLERRAHWGIRIFWDTRQMFF
TRDJ1,few,TRDD3,TRDV1,TGTGCTCTTGGGGAACAACCCCCCGCCTTCCCGACTGGGGGGTGCCACACCGATAAACTCATCTTT,CALGEQPPAFPTGGCHTDKLIF
TRDJ1,few,TRDD3,TRAV29/DV5,TGTGCAGCAGATTTTATCCCCTCGGGGGATTCCAGTGGGCCTTTGATCGATAAACTCATCTTT,CAADFIPSGDSSGPLIDKLIF
TRDJ1,few,TRDD3,TRDV1,TGTGCTCTTGGGGCAAATTCGGACTTCCCACCTTACTGGGGGATCGAAGCGAATAAACTCATCTTT,CALGANSDFPPYWGIEANKLIF
TRDJ1,-,TRDD3,TRDV1,TGTGCTCTTGGACCGCCTGCCGCTGGGGGATACACTAAGTACACCGATAAACTCATCTTT,CALGPPAAGGYTKYTDKLIF
TRDJ1,few,TRDD3,TRDV1,TGTGCTCTCCTACTGGGGGACACCGATAAACTCATCTTT,CALLLGDTDKLIF
TRDJ1,few,TRDD3,TRDV2,TGTGCCTGTGACACTTCCCGCCGGCTGGGGGATTCCAAACTCATCTTT,CACDTSRRLGDSKLIF
TRDJ1,few,TRDD3,TRDV1,TGTGCTCTTGGGGAAAACCCCACAGGCTGGGGGATACGGGGTAAACTCATCTTT,CALGENPTGWGIRGKLIF
TRDJ1,few,TRDD3,TRDV1,TGTGCTCTTGGGGCAATTCCTTCTGCGGAGTACTGGGGGATACGGGGGCCCGATAAACTCATCTTT,CALGAIPSAEYWGIRGPDKLIF